The T cell receptor beta chain under discussion was sequenced for a study of CD8+ T cells in alopecia areata. Treatment specified: oral pan-JAK inhibitor, 5-10 mg twice daily. RNA, once extracted, was reverse transcribed into cDNA for use as the sequencing template. Here immunoSEQ multiplex PCR was the method, and the copy in TCRdb shows in-frame clones only, minus some. In the table there are more than 200,000 clones, roughly three fifths of which are singletons. The CDR3 spans 12 residues. The V end lost 8 bases, the J end lost 3 bases, and 10 bases lay between the germline ends. Per germline, CDR1 SGHAT and CDR2 FQNNGV.

The specimen comprised CD4+ T cells sorted from blood, sampled between weeks 44 and 45, from a patient treated with tofacitinib. The sequence came from a human donor with alopecia areata. This rearrangement joins TRBV11-2 to TRBJ1-1, with D hard to call. The CDR3 sequence: CASLAYDTEAFF. CDR3 nucleotide sequence: TGTGCCAGCCTGGCGTATGACACTGAAGCTTTCTTT. Based on the CDR3 plus reference TRBV11-2 and TRBJ1-1, the full variable domain is EAGVAQSPRYKIIEKRQSVAFWCNPISGHATLYWYQQILGQGPKLLIQFQNNGVVDDSQLPKDRFSAERLKGVDSTLKIQPAKLEDSAVYLCASLAYDTEAFFGQGTRLTVV.